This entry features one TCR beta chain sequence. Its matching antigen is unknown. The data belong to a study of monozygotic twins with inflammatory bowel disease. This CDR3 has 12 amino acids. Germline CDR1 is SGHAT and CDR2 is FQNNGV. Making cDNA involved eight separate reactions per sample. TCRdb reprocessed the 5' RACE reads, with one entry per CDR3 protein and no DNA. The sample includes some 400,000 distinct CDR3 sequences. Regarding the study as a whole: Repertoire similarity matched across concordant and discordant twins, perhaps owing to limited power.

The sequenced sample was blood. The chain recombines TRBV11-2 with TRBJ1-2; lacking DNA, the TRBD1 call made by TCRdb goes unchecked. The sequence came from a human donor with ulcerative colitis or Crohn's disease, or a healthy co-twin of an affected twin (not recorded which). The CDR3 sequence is CASSHSTDGYTF.